What follows are 12 T cell receptor beta chains derived from one specimen sequenced in a study of blood T cell repertoires in COVID-19. The method was immunoSEQ multiplex PCR; TCRdb's version includes in-frame clones alone and lacks a portion of them. The sample carries 84,000 or so clones, roughly 80% recorded once. The sample consisted of peripheral blood. The receptors were gathered from a human donor in a cohort sampled during active COVID-19.

This clone was counted once. Additional DNA sequences in this sample encode the identical CDR3. J is TRBJ2-3 and V is TRBV7-3; the match to TRBD2 covers 8 bases. After removal of 5 bases from V and 2 bases from J, the junction contained 6 bases not matched to a gene. Germline V gives CDR1 SGHTA, CDR2 FQGTGA. The CDR3 sequence is 15 residues long. CDR3 sequence reads: CASSPGGGPTDTQYF. In nucleotides, the CDR3 is TGTGCCAGCAGCCCCGGGGGGGGACCCACAGATACGCAGTATTTT.

This sequence joins TRBV29-1 and TRBJ2-1; 11 nucleotides line up with TRBD1. J gave up 9 bases and V 7 bases, and 8 bases lay outside the gene matches. The CDR3 has 13 residues. The V gene's germline CDR1 is SQVTM and CDR2 ANQGSEA. This CDR3 is CSGPGQGAGEQFF. The CDR3 nucleotides read TGCAGCGGCCCTGGACAGGGGGCCGGTGAGCAGTTCTTC.

This clone was found once. The chain combines TRBV19 with TRBJ2-7; the match to TRBD1 covers 7 bases. V shed 4 bases, J shed 1 base, and the junction held 4 bases outside the gene matches. The germline V gene has CDR1 LNHDA and CDR2 SQIVND (reference sequence). The CDR3 is made up of 14 amino acids. CDR3 sequence: CASSSTGESYEQYF. As DNA, the CDR3 is TGTGCCAGTAGTAGCACAGGGGAATCCTACGAGCAGTACTTC.

The rearrangement links TRBV6-5 to TRBJ1-5; possible D gene TRBD1, 5 bases. The CDR3 has 12 residues. Deletions cut 11 bases from V and 4 bases from J, with 12 bases between. Germline V gene data show CDR1 as MNHEY and CDR2 as SVGAGI. The CDR3 nucleotides read TGTGCCGCCGGGGGAGATAATCAGCCCCAGCATTTT. This gives the protein CAAGGDNQPQHF.

The V call is TRBV28, the J call TRBJ1-1, with 7 positions matching TRBD1. Germline V CDR1 and CDR2: MDHEN, SYDVKM. With V trimmed by 2 bases and J by 7 bases, 4 bases remained unmatched. The CDR3 contains 13 residues. CDR3 sequence: CASSLGTVIEAFF. CDR3 nucleotide sequence: TGTGCCAGCAGTTTAGGGACAGTGATTGAAGCTTTCTTT.

This clone was seen repeatedly, ten times or more. The CDR3 spells CASSLPFRDTSRNEQYF. DNA of the CDR3: TGTGCCAGCAGTTTACCTTTCCGGGACACTTCAAGGAACGAGCAGTACTTC. The chain combines TRBV28 with TRBJ2-7; perhaps TRBD1 as D (6 bases). V lost 2 bases, J lost 5 bases, and 22 bases lay in between. This CDR3 is built from 17 residues. Germline loops: CDR1 MDHEN, CDR2 SYDVKM.

This clone was counted at least ten times. The chain has TRBV7-6 and TRBJ1-6; the D is unclear. CDR1 and CDR2 (germline): SGHVS, FNYEAQ. The length of the CDR3 is 16 residues. V was clipped by 5 bases and J by 4 bases, with 15 bases between them. CDR3 in amino acids: CASSQEARGYNSPLHF. In nucleotides, the CDR3 is TGTGCCAGCAGCCAAGAGGCAAGAGGGTATAATTCACCCCTCCACTTT.

This clone was counted a single time. The chain has TRBV7-6 and TRBJ2-7; 7 nucleotides align to TRBD1. CDR3 size: 16 residues. The junction had 13 bases not matched to a gene; V was cut back by 5 bases and J by 3 bases. Germline-derived CDR1 and CDR2 are SGHVS and FNYEAQ. CDR3 protein: CASSNGQVRVGYEQYF. Written as DNA, the CDR3 is TGTGCCAGCAGCAATGGACAGGTTAGGGTCGGCTACGAGCAGTACTTC.

This sequence joins TRBV7-3 and TRBJ2-1, with 7 bases that match TRBD2. With V trimmed by 5 bases and J by 1 base, 5 bases remained unmatched. The CDR3 spans 15 residues. CDR1 is SGHTA, CDR2 FQGTGA, per germline. For the CDR3, the DNA is TGTGCCAGCAGCCCAGAAGCGGGATCCTACAATGAGCAGTTCTTC. Translation: CASSPEAGSYNEQFF.

This clone showed up just once. This chain links TRBV5-1 with TRBJ2-7, with D perhaps TRBD2 (5 bases). The V end was cut by 1 base, the J end by 1 base, with 9 bases between. CDR3 size: 14 residues. Per germline, CDR1 SGHRS and CDR2 YFSETQ. This CDR3 reads CASSLLRGSYEQYF. The CDR3 coding sequence is TGCGCCAGCAGCTTGTTGAGAGGGTCCTACGAGCAGTACTTC.

The chain employs TRBV9 and TRBJ2-1, with 9 bases lining up with TRBD2. The CDR3 is 16 amino acids. J gave up 7 bases and V 0 bases, and 8 bases lay outside the gene matches. In germline, CDR1 is SGDLS, CDR2 YYNGEE. The CDR3 region is CASSVGPSGVGNEQFF. The CDR3 coding sequence is TGTGCCAGCAGCGTAGGCCCTAGCGGGGTCGGGAATGAGCAGTTCTTC.

The rearrangement links TRBV18 to TRBJ2-7; TRBD1 matches at 7 bases. V lost 6 bases and J lost 1; bases outside the gene matches: 6. Germline lookup yields CDR1 KGHSH and CDR2 LQKENI. The CDR3 spans 14 residues. The CDR3 DNA sequence: TGTGCCAGCTCGCCCCGGGACAGTTCCTACGAGCAGTACTTC. Translating it yields CASSPRDSSYEQYF. Full variable domain (remainder filled in from reference TRBV18 and TRBJ2-7): NAGVMQNPRHLVRRRGQEARLRCSPMKGHSHVYWYRQLPEEGLKFMVYLQKENIIDESGMPKERFSAEFPKEGPSILRIQQVVRGDSAAYFCASSPRDSSYEQYFGPGTRLTVT.